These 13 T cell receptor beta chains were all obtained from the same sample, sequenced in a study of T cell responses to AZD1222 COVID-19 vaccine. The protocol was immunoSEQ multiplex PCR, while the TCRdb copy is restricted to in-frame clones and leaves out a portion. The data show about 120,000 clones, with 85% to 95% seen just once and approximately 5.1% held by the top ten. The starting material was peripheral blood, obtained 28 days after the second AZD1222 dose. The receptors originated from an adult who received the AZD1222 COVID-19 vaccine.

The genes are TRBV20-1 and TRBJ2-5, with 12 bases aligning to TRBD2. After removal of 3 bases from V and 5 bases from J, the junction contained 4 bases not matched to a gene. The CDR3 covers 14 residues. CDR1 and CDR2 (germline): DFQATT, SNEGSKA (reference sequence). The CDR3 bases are TGCAGTGCTAGTCCTAGCGGGAGGGGGGAGACCCAGTACTTC. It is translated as CSASPSGRGETQYF.

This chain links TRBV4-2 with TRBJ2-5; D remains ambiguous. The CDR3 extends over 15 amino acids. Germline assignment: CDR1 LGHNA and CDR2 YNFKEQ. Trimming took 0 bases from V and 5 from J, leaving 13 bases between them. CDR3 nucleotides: TGTGCCAGCAGCCAAGATCTGGATAGTTTGGAGACCCAGTACTTC. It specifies CASSQDLDSLETQYF.

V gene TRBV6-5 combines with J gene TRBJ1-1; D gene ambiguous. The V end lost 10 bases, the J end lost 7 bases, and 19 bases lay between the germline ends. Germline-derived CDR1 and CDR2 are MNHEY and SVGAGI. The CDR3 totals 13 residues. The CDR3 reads CAIHDSFGHEAFF. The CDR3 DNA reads TGTGCCATACACGACTCATTCGGTCATGAAGCTTTCTTT.

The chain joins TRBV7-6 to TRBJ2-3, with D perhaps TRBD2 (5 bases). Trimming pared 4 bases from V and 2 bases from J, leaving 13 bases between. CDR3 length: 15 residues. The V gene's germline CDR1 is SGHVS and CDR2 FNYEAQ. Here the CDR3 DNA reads TGTGCCAGCAGCTCTCCGGACTCCCTCACAGATACGCAGTATTTT. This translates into CASSSPDSLTDTQYF.

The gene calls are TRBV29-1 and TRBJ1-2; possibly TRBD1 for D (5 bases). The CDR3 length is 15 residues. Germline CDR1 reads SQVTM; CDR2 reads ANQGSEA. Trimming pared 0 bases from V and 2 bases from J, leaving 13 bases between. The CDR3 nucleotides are TGCAGCGTTGAAGAAGTAGGCCGGGGGAACTATGGCTACACCTTC. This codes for CSVEEVGRGNYGYTF.

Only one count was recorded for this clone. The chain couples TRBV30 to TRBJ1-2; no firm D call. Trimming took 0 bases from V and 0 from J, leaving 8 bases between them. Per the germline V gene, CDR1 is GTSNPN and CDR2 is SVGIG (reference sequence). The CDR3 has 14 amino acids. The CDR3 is CAWSVGRTNYGYTF. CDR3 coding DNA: TGTGCCTGGAGTGTGGGCAGGACTAACTATGGCTACACCTTC.

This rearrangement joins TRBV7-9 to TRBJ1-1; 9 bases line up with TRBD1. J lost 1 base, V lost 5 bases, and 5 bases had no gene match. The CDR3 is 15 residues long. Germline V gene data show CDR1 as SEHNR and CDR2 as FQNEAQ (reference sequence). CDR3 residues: CASSRQGGPNTEAFF. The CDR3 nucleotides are TGTGCCAGCAGCCGACAGGGGGGACCGAACACTGAAGCTTTCTTT.

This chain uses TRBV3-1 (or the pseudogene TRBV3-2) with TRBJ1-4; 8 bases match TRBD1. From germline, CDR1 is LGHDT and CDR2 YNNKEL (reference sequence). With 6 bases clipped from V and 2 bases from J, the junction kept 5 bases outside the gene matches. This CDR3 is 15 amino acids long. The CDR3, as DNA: TGTGCCAGCAGATCAGACAGGGGCACTAATGAAAAACTGTTTTTT. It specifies CASRSDRGTNEKLFF.

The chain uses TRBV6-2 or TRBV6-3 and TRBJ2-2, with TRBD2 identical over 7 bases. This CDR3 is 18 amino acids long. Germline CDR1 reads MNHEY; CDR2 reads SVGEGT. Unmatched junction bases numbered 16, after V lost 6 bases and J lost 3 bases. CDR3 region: CASSKSRDYSDDTGELFF. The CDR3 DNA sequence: TGTGCCAGCAGCAAGTCCCGGGACTACAGCGATGACACCGGGGAGCTGTTTTTT.

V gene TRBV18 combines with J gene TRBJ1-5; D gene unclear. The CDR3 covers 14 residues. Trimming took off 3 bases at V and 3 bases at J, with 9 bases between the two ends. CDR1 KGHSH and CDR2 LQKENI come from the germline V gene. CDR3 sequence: CASSPAENNQPQHF. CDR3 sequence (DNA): TGTGCCAGCTCACCGGCAGAGAACAATCAGCCCCAGCATTTT.

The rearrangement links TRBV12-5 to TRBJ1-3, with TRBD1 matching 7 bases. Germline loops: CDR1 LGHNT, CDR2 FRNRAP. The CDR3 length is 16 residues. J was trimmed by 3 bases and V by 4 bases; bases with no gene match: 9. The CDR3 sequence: CASGSEGAVDGNTIYF. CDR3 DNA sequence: TGTGCTAGTGGTTCTGAGGGGGCTGTGGATGGAAACACCATATATTTT.

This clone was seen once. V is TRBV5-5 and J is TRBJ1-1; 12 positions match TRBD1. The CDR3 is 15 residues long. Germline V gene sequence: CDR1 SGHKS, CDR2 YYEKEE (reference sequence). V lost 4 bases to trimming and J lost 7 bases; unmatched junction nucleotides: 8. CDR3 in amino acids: CASSLGDRGLVEAFF. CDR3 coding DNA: TGTGCCAGCAGCCTGGGGGACAGGGGGCTTGTTGAAGCTTTCTTT. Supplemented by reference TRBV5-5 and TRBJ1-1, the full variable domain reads DAGVTQSPTHLIKTRGQQVTLRCSPISGHKSVSWYQQVLGQGPQFIFQYYEKEERGRGNFPDRFSARQFPNYSSELNVNALLLGDSALYLCASSLGDRGLVEAFFGQGTRLTVV.

The CDR3 protein is CASSWGQGESPLHF. In nucleotides, the CDR3 is TGTGCCAGCAGCTGGGGACAGGGAGAATCACCCCTCCACTTT. The chain combines TRBV11-2 with TRBJ1-6, with 9 bases that match TRBD1. Germline CDR1 SGHAT, CDR2 FQNNGV. The CDR3 is 14 amino acids. J was trimmed by 10 bases and V by 4 bases; bases with no gene match: 5.